The text below deals with one T cell receptor (beta chain). What it recognizes is unknown. This sample was included in a study of T cells in localized non-small cell lung cancer. General study results and limits: Patients showing higher blood T cell density tended to see longer overall survival. Adjacent lung tissue had a median 57 of the top 100 clones found in the tumor. Adjacent uninvolved lung had the highest clonality, suggesting focused antigen responses.

Measured with immunoSEQ multiplex PCR; TCRdb has only the in-frame clones, and not every one. This table has 70,000 or so clones, roughly 84% appearing once. This sequence was found in a female donor aged 60 or older with stage I lung adenocarcinoma. The sample here was peripheral blood, taken before any cancer treatment.

In DNA form, the CDR3 reads TGTGCCAGCAGTTACTCATCCGGGCCTCGGGGCTACACCTTC. It specifies CASSYSSGPRGYTF. The chain uses TRBV6-6 and TRBJ1-2; D call uncertain. The CDR3 runs to 14 residues. The germline gives CDR1 MNHNY, CDR2 SVGAGI (reference sequence). V was clipped by 0 bases and J by 8 bases, with 13 bases between them.